What follows describes a single TCR beta chain. Its antigen is currently unknown. TCRdb called the reads again in MiXCR, with one record for every CDR3 protein. The sample holds about 55,000 distinct CDR3 sequences; over 15% are singletons and the top ten take around 59%. This record comes from a study of T cell repertoires in cytomegalovirus infection. Study-level information: Well-studied HLA-B-restricted epitopes and recently identified HLA-C-restricted epitopes of CMV were both used in the study. An indication of both CMV infection and matching HLA type came from public TCR beta signatures.

J was trimmed by 3 bases and V by 10 bases; bases with no gene match: 20. Per the germline V gene, CDR1 is SNHLY and CDR2 is FYNNEI. The CDR3 runs 18 residues. Study-wide results and caveats: Summed frequency of public TCR beta families distinguished CMV carriers with the relevant HLA. CMV-specific TCR beta clonotypes restricted by HLA-C were the ones dominating the ex vivo response.

The input for sequencing was CD8+ T cells from cultured PBMCs, taken from culture after CMV antigen stimulation. The TCR originated in a human donor in good health (CMV status not recorded). Some clones in this sample may be carry-over from other donors' samples. The genes are TRBV2 and TRBJ2-5; 10 nucleotides line up with TRBD2. The CDR3 sequence is CAIIKVSSGRHVEETQYF. In DNA form, the CDR3 reads TGTGCCATCATAAAGGTGTCTAGCGGGAGACACGTTGAAGAGACCCAGTACTTC.